Sequencing of this TCR beta chain was carried out in a study of glioma-infiltrating T cells after dendritic cell vaccination. Study details: Samples are from glioblastoma patients in Phase I and II dendritic cell vaccine trials.

Losses at the gene ends were 1 base for V and 3 bases for J; bases not matched to a gene: 0. The CDR3 loop spans 13 amino acids. The germline gives CDR1 SGHRS, CDR2 YFSETQ. Selection required adequate fresh-frozen tumor tissue plus more than two years' survival data. No glioblastoma patient carried an isocitrate dehydrogenase mutation. The PCR used 60 V beta and 13 J beta primers. TCRdb keeps only in-frame clones here, not all; method: immunoSEQ multiplex PCR. The sample has 40,000 to 60,000 clones, 65% to 90% seen once. The receptor was isolated from a human donor with glioblastoma. The genes are TRBV5-1 and TRBJ1-1, with 7 nucleotides matching TRBD1. Sequences were derived from blood, sampled before dendritic cell vaccination. The CDR3 region has the DNA TGCGCCAGCAGCTTGACAGGGGACACTGAAGCTTTCTTT. It encodes CASSLTGDTEAFF. Using reference TRBV5-1 and TRBJ1-1 for the parts outside the CDR3, the full variable domain is KAGVTQTPRYLIKTRGQQVTLSCSPISGHRSVSWYQQTPGQGLQFLFEYFSETQRNKGNFPGRFSGRQFSNSRSEMNVSTLELGDSALYLCASSLTGDTEAFFGQGTRLTVV.